The entry that follows covers one T cell receptor beta chain sequence. Its antigen specificity is not known. No much larger clone exists at a distance of one base, and base qualities are not known. V has 3 bases trimmed and J has 7 bases trimmed; junction bases matching no gene number 5. The germline V gene encodes CDR1 MDHEN and CDR2 SYDVKM. Spanning cysteine to phenylalanine, the CDR3 consists of 13 amino acids. The read is trimmed to its CDR3 DNA, 39 bases read in frame from base 1. To sequence the TCRbeta CDR3 region, genomic DNA was isolated from the sorted cells. The immunoSEQ Assay was used to sequence the TCRbeta CDR3 regions. Not all clones reach the TCRdb copy of this immuneACCESS table, which keeps in-frame sequences only. Checked studies attribute under half of the gap to unresolved V genes and leave the rest unexplained. In this sample the table shows under 50,000 clones, around 89% of which occur a single time. The ten most abundant clones make up less than 40% of the sample.

Patients with a history of autoimmune disease or receiving systemic immunosuppression were excluded from the trial. Peripheral blood for TCR sequencing was collected from all dose cohorts at baseline, on cycle 4 day 1, and on cycle 7 day 1. Samples were obtained from an open-label, multicenter, first-in-human phase I dose-escalation trial of ivuxolimab. Adults with locally advanced or metastatic melanoma, renal cell, hepatocellular, or head and neck squamous cell carcinoma were enrolled in the trial. Before TCR sequencing, CD4+ T cells and CD8+ T cells from peripheral blood were sorted into separate populations. This sample is drawn from a study of OX40 agonist ivuxolimab in advanced cancers. About the full investigation: Ivuxolimab was an agonistic, fully human IgG2 monoclonal antibody directed against OX40 (CD134), a costimulatory receptor. Intravenous ivuxolimab was administered to patients every 2 weeks at six dose levels: 0.01, 0.1, 0.3, 1.5, 3 and 10 mg/kg. Of the roughly 52 dose-escalation patients, hepatocellular carcinoma was present in roughly 19, melanoma in around 15, renal cell carcinoma in 9 and head and neck cancer in 9. The monotherapy dose-escalation portion (N of about 50 patients) of the phase I ivuxolimab trial is reported in the paper. Three dose-escalation patients achieved partial responses, one with hepatocellular carcinoma and two with cutaneous melanoma. In the dose-escalation cohort, 70% to 85% of patients were male, and the mean age was approximately 64 years, with a range of about 20 to 90. Prior anti-PD-1, anti-PD-L1 or anti-CTLA-4 therapy was permitted, and checkpoint inhibitors had been received by about two fifths of dose-escalation patients. Peripheral TCRbeta sequencing was intended to test whether TCR sequence diversity was altered and clonal T-cell expansion was caused by ivuxolimab.

Results and caveats for the whole study, not just this receptor: Low levels of normalized T-cell clonal expansion were also seen in some patients who did not respond. In the 0.1-3.0 mg/kg groups, partial responders had among the lowest normalized peripheral clonal expansion, particularly in CD8+ T cells. At doses from 0.1 to 3.0 mg/kg, clonal expansion was seen in both CD4+ and CD8+ blood T cells between baseline and week 6. The antigen specificity of the peripheral T cells that underwent clonal expansion was not determined. After ivuxolimab, expanded clones were on average more numerous among CD8+ T cells than among CD4+ T cells.

The sequence derives from an adult with an advanced solid tumor such as melanoma, head and neck, liver or kidney cancer. The sample here was CD4+ or CD8+ T cells sorted from blood, taken in a trial of the OX40 agonist ivuxolimab. The rearranged chain carries TRBV28 and TRBJ1-2, and 7 bases in between align with TRBD1. The DNA sequence is as follows: TGTGCCAGCAGTTTGATGACAGGGAGTGGCTACACCTTC. Its amino acids are CASSLMTGSGYTF.